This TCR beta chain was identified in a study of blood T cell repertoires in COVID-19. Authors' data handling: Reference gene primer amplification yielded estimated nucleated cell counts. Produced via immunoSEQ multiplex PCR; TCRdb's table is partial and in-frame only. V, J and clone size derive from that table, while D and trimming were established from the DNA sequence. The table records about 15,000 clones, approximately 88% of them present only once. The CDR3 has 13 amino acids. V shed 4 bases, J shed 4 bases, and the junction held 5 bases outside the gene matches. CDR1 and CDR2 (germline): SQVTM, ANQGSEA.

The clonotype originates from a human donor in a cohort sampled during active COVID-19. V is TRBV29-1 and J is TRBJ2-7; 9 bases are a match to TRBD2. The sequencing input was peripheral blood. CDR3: CSVGGGRGYEQYF. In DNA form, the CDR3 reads TGCAGCGTTGGGGGCGGGAGGGGTTACGAGCAGTACTTC.